These 22 T cell receptor beta chains were sequenced from one sample in a study of T cell responses to AZD1222 COVID-19 vaccine. TCRdb keeps only in-frame clones here, not all; method: immunoSEQ multiplex PCR. The sample shows about 120,000 clones, 80% to 95% of them seen only once. The sequences come from peripheral blood, collected on day 0 of AZD1222 vaccination. Receptors were obtained from an adult in good health.

This chain connects TRBV5-4 to TRBJ2-5; D call uncertain. This CDR3 has 14 amino acids. CDR1 and CDR2 from the germline V gene are SGHNT and YYREEE (reference sequence). V gave up 1 base and J gave up 1 base, with 8 bases separating them. In DNA, the CDR3 is TGTGCCAGCAGCTTGTACCAGGCCCAAGAGACCCAGTACTTC. Translation gives CASSLYQAQETQYF.

V is TRBV6-6 and J is TRBJ2-1, with 9 nucleotides matching TRBD1. Germline trimming cut 6 bases from V and 5 bases from J; bases unmatched to any gene: 2. The CDR3 has 13 amino acids. Looked up from germline, CDR1 is MNHNY and CDR2 is SVGAGI (reference sequence). The CDR3 DNA reads as TGTGCCAGCAGACAGGGGGCCAACAATGAGCAGTTCTTC. This sequence encodes CASRQGANNEQFF.

The chain carries TRBV6-5 and TRBJ2-3, with D perhaps matching TRBD1 or TRBD2 (5 bases each). The ends were cut back, 6 bases at V and 3 bases at J, with 10 bases in the middle. Germline loops: CDR1 MNHEY, CDR2 SVGAGI. This CDR3 has 13 residues. CDR3 DNA sequence: TGTGCCAGCAGGAGGGGCGGGACAGATACGCAGTATTTT. Protein: CASRRGGTDTQYF.

The V call is TRBV9, the J call TRBJ1-2; TRBD1 is a possible D gene (5 bases). In germline, CDR1 is SGDLS, CDR2 YYNGEE. V was pared by 0 bases and J by 5 bases, with 17 bases between. The CDR3 runs 16 residues. CDR3 amino acids: CASSVEGTLGPYGYTF. The CDR3 DNA sequence: TGTGCCAGCAGCGTAGAGGGGACCCTGGGCCCTTATGGCTACACCTTC.

The chain has TRBV6-5 and TRBJ1-4, with 7 nucleotides matching TRBD1. There are 13 residues in the CDR3. Germline loops: CDR1 MNHEY, CDR2 SVGAGI. Germline trimming cut 4 bases from V and 8 bases from J; bases unmatched to any gene: 4. The CDR3 here is CASSSTGNEKLFF. CDR3 in DNA: TGTGCCAGCAGTTCGACAGGGAACGAAAAACTGTTTTTT.

The chain's CDR3 is CASSRWTSGETQYF. CDR3 nucleotides: TGTGCCAGCAGCCGGTGGACTAGCGGGGAGACCCAGTACTTC. The V gene is TRBV7-6, the J gene TRBJ2-5; 11 bases align to TRBD2. V shed 5 bases and J 5 bases; nucleotides not matched to a gene: 4. The CDR3 is made up of 14 amino acids. CDR1 and CDR2 from the germline V gene are SGHVS and FNYEAQ.

Worth noting for this clone: The sample contains more than one DNA sequence encoding this CDR3. The rearrangement links TRBV5-1 to TRBJ1-5, with D unclear. Germline V CDR1 and CDR2: SGHRS, YFSETQ. Trimming removed 0 bases from V and 1 base from J, with 2 bases in between. This CDR3 has 13 residues. DNA for the CDR3: TGCGCCAGCAGCTTGGGGAGCAATCAGCCCCAGCATTTT. Protein sequence: CASSLGSNQPQHF.

V usage is TRBV7-9 and J usage is TRBJ2-7; D uncertain. Germline V gene lookup returns CDR1 SEHNR and CDR2 FQNEAQ (reference sequence). Trimming took off 3 bases at V and 6 bases at J, with 15 bases between the two ends. This CDR3 has 14 residues. CDR3 DNA: TGTGCCAGCAGCTTTTCTTTGACGCGCCCCGAGCAGTACTTC. Its translation is CASSFSLTRPEQYF.

The chain links TRBV4-1 to TRBJ2-1, with 9 bases fitting TRBD1. The CDR3 sequence is 16 residues long. CDR1 and CDR2 (germline): MGHRA, YSYEKL. V trimming: 3 bases; J trimming: 4 bases; junction bases outside the gene matches: 7. CDR3 in amino acids: CASSQGQGGLYNEQFF. The CDR3 DNA is TGCGCCAGCAGCCAGGGACAGGGTGGACTATACAATGAGCAGTTCTTC.

With respect to this clone: One end of the junction does not line up with germline, which may come from a read error. This chain connects TRBV7-2 to TRBJ1-2; maybe TRBD1 (6 bases). The V gene's germline CDR1 is SGHTA and CDR2 FQGNSA. This CDR3 is built from 15 residues. The CDR3: CASSLGLGHLPARSF. In DNA, the CDR3 is TGTGCCAGCAGCTTAGGACTGGGACACCTCCCGGCTAGGTCCTTC.

This clone was detected once. V gene TRBV5-4 combines with J gene TRBJ1-2, with 7 bases lining up with TRBD1. V was pared by 3 bases and J by 8 bases, with 16 bases of the junction left unmatched. Germline V gene data show CDR1 as SGHNT and CDR2 as YYREEE (reference sequence). The CDR3 contains 16 residues. The CDR3 loop is CASSSAKGTELGGYTF. DNA for the CDR3: TGTGCCAGCAGCTCGGCTAAGGGGACAGAACTGGGCGGCTACACCTTC.

This clone was detected once. V is TRBV6-5 and J is TRBJ1-2; D perhaps matches TRBD1 (6 bases). The V gene's germline CDR1 is MNHEY and CDR2 SVGAGI. Deletions cut 6 bases from V and 5 bases from J, with 16 bases between. The CDR3 has 14 residues. In DNA, the CDR3 is TGTGCCAGCAGCCGGGACACCTGGGCTTATGGCTACACCTTC. Translation: CASSRDTWAYGYTF.

This clone was picked up one time. The CDR3 nucleotides are TGTGCCAGCAGCCATGCCGCCGCAGGGGATCAGCCCCAGCATTTT. Protein product: CASSHAAAGDQPQHF. V gene TRBV3-1 (or the pseudogene TRBV3-2) combines with J gene TRBJ1-5; tentative D call: TRBD1 (6 bases). Looked up from germline, CDR1 is LGHDT and CDR2 is YNNKEL (reference sequence). Trimming left V 3 bases short and J 5 bases short, with 14 bases between. The CDR3 has 15 amino acids.

Remarks on this clone: A junction boundary mismatches the germline segment, possibly from a read error. This chain uses TRBV7-2 with TRBJ2-3; 9 bases agree with TRBD1. Per germline, CDR1 SGHTA and CDR2 FQGNSA. The CDR3 covers 18 residues. The CDR3 nucleotides are TGTGCCAGCAGTTCAATTCTGTATCGACAGGGGGACACAGATGCGCAGTATTTT. It codes for CASSSILYRQGDTDAQYF.

The chain employs TRBV9 and TRBJ1-2; D uncertain. Trimming stripped 0 bases from V and 2 bases from J, with 14 bases between. The CDR3 length is 16 residues. Germline values: CDR1 SGDLS, CDR2 YYNGEE. DNA of the CDR3: TGTGCCAGCAGCGTAGTATCAGCGGAACGGAACTATGGCTACACCTTC. Translated, it gives CASSVVSAERNYGYTF. Full variable domain (rest looked up from reference TRBV9 and TRBJ1-2): DSGVTQTPKHLITATGQRVTLRCSPRSGDLSVYWYQQSLDQGLQFLIQYYNGEERAKGNILERFSAQQFPDLHSELNLSSLELGDSALYFCASSVVSAERNYGYTFGSGTRLTVV.

The V call is TRBV7-9, the J call TRBJ2-5; possibly TRBD1 or TRBD2 for D (7 bases each). This CDR3 region has 15 residues. V lost 2 bases and J lost 2, with 12 bases in between. Germline V lookup: CDR1 SEHNR, CDR2 FQNEAQ (reference sequence). The CDR3 loop is CASSLRQGGQETQYF. CDR3 nucleotides: TGTGCCAGCAGCTTACGGCAGGGGGGGCAAGAGACCCAGTACTTC.

The chain is built from TRBV5-4 and TRBJ2-2; no firm D call. The CDR3 has 15 residues. Germline-derived CDR1 and CDR2 are SGHNT and YYREEE (reference sequence). Deletions cut 0 bases from V and 0 bases from J, with 6 bases between. Written as DNA, the CDR3 is TGTGCCAGCAGCTTGGATACAGCGAACACCGGGGAGCTGTTTTTT. It yields the protein CASSLDTANTGELFF.

A few counts support this clone. This sequence joins TRBV4-2 and TRBJ2-7; the D is unclear. Germline V gene sequence: CDR1 LGHNA, CDR2 YNFKEQ. V lost 4 bases, J lost 1 base, and 8 bases lay in between. The CDR3 consists of 13 residues. In DNA form, the CDR3 reads TGTGCCAGCAGCCGAGACATTTCCTACGAGCAGTACTTC. This gives the protein CASSRDISYEQYF.

This clone was observed a single time. The chain has TRBV25-1 and TRBJ2-7; perhaps TRBD2 as D (7 bases). Trimming cost V 3 bases and J 4 bases, with 16 bases left between them. The CDR3 is 15 amino acids. Germline-derived CDR1 and CDR2 are MGHDK and SYGVNS. The CDR3 DNA sequence: TGTGCCAGCAGTGACCCACGGCGGGGGCCATACGAGCAGTACTTC. Residues: CASSDPRRGPYEQYF.

This chain connects TRBV6-5 to TRBJ2-1, with D possibly TRBD2 on 6 matching bases. V dropped 4 bases and J dropped 10 bases, with 14 bases sitting between them. CDR3 size: 13 residues. Germline CDR1 reads MNHEY; CDR2 reads SVGAGI. For the CDR3, the DNA is TGTGCCAGCAGTTTCGGTCGGGGGAGGGAGCAGTTCTTC. Translated: CASSFGRGREQFF.

The rearrangement joins TRBV3-1 (or the pseudogene TRBV3-2) to TRBJ2-1; TRBD2 agrees at 9 bases. The V gene end was trimmed by 0 bases and the J gene end by 7 bases; junction bases not matched to a gene: 13. The CDR3 is 18 residues long. Germline CDR1 and CDR2: LGHDT and YNNKEL (reference sequence). Here the CDR3 DNA reads TGTGCCAGCAGCCAAGATCGGAGTAGCGGGGGCTGGGAAAATGAGCAGTTCTTC. It codes for CASSQDRSSGGWENEQFF.

J is TRBJ1-3 and V is TRBV2; TRBD1 matches 7 bases. V was clipped by 8 bases and J by 4 bases; unmatched bases: 5. CDR1 is SNHLY, CDR2 FYNNEI, per germline. The CDR3 runs to 13 residues. Here the CDR3 DNA reads TGTGCCAGCGTCGGGACAGCCGGAAACACCATATATTTT. It encodes CASVGTAGNTIYF.